This T cell receptor beta chain was found in a study of T cells in Graves' hyperthyroidism and ophthalmopathy. The CDR3 has 13 amino acids. Germline CDR1 and CDR2: ENHRY and SYGVKD. With 10 bases clipped from V and 0 bases from J, the junction kept 4 bases outside the gene matches. This clonotype was found a few times. The investigators amplified TCR beta CDR3 regions from RNA transcripts. HTBI primers were used for first-round RT-PCR of the TCR CDR3. A single record per CDR3 protein comes from TCRdb applying MiXCR to the multiplex PCR reads. Among some 270,000 distinct CDR3 sequences, roughly 15% were seen once, and the ten largest hold around 8%.

The clonotype was recovered from a woman in her forties with Graves' hyperthyroidism. V is TRBV10-3 and J is TRBJ1-2, with 8 bases identical to TRBD1. The sample was blood. CDR3 residues: CATRQGTNYGYTF. CDR3 DNA sequence: TGTGCCACCCGACAGGGGACTAACTATGGCTACACCTTC.